This is a list of T cell receptor beta chains from one sample in a study of T cell changes during pregnancy in multiple sclerosis. Clones were sequenced by immunoSEQ multiplex PCR, and TCRdb holds only the in-frame ones, with some missing. The sample includes tens of thousands of clones, about 92% of them seen just once. Sequenced here: peripheral blood, sampled in the second trimester of pregnancy. The source is a female donor in good health, enrolled as a control in a pregnancy study. The CDR3 runs from the conserved cysteine through the conserved F or W. Fields, in order: CDR3 length, V gene, clone size, D gene, J gene, CDR3 protein, CDR3 DNA. A D gene is named only where the DNA matches it firmly. Where a row states a size, it is once, few, many or the class of an expanded clone; other rows omit it.

12	TRBV2	-	TRBD1	TRBJ2-7	CASSRQGYEQYF	TGTGCCAGCAGTCGACAGGGGTACGAGCAGTACTTC
13	TRBV5-1	-	-	TRBJ2-7	CASSFGGANEQYF	TGCGCCAGCAGCTTTGGGGGGGCTAACGAGCAGTACTTC
16	TRBV5-3	-	-	TRBJ1-3	CARSEGSRDSGNTIYF	TGTGCCAGAAGCGAGGGATCTCGCGACTCTGGAAACACCATATATTTT
16	TRBV11-3	few	TRBD1	TRBJ1-5	CASSLGQGENNQPQHF	TGTGCCAGCAGCTTAGGGCAGGGGGAGAACAATCAGCCCCAGCATTTT
16	TRBV4-3	-	TRBD2	TRBJ2-1	CASSKRTSGTYNEQFF	TGCGCCAGCAGCAAAAGGACTAGCGGAACCTACAATGAGCAGTTCTTC
15	TRBV2	-	TRBD2	TRBJ2-7	CASSESSSGGSEQYF	TGTGCCAGCAGTGAATCGTCTAGCGGGGGCTCCGAGCAGTACTTC
14	TRBV6-5	-	TRBD2	TRBJ2-7	CASSYLAGESEQYF	TGTGCCAGCAGTTACCTAGCGGGAGAGAGCGAGCAGTACTTC
14	TRBV19	-	-	TRBJ1-5	CASSSARKNQPQHF	TGTGCCAGTAGTTCCGCGCGCAAAAATCAGCCCCAGCATTTT
21	TRBV28	once	TRBD1	TRBJ1-4	CASSLAPGPLWDRSTNEKLFF	TGTGCCAGCAGTCTAGCCCCGGGACCGCTCTGGGACAGGTCAACTAATGAAAAACTGTTTTTT
14	TRBV27	-	-	TRBJ2-7	CASSIKGGTYEQYF	TGTGCCAGCAGCATAAAGGGCGGGACCTACGAGCAGTACTTC
14	TRBV7-9	-	-	TRBJ2-2	CASSSQGNTGELFF	TGTGCCAGCAGCTCTCAGGGGAACACCGGGGAGCTGTTTTTT
14	TRBV6-1	-	-	TRBJ1-1	CASSEAWQGPEAFF	TGTGCCAGCAGTGAAGCATGGCAGGGGCCTGAAGCTTTCTTT
14	TRBV7-9	once	-	TRBJ2-3	CASHKAGRTDTQYF	TGTGCCAGCCACAAGGCCGGCAGGACAGATACGCAGTATTTT
14	TRBV4-2	-	-	TRBJ2-2	CASSQHYENGELFF	TGTGCCAGCAGCCAACACTATGAGAACGGGGAGCTGTTTTTT
14	TRBV4-1	once	-	TRBJ2-7	CASSQGGGQGEQYF	TGCGCCAGCAGCCAAGGGGGGGGGCAAGGAGAGCAGTACTTC
14	TRBV6-5	-	-	TRBJ1-1	CASSDLVSHTEAFF	TGTGCCAGCAGCGACCTAGTATCTCACACTGAAGCTTTCTTT
14	TRBV2	-	TRBD1	TRBJ1-5	CASRGQGQDQPQHF	TGTGCCAGCAGGGGACAGGGACAAGATCAGCCCCAGCATTTT
15	TRBV27	few	TRBD1	TRBJ1-1	CASSFNRGMNTEAFF	TGTGCCAGCAGTTTCAACAGGGGGATGAACACTGAAGCTTTCTTT
14	TRBV21-1	-	-	TRBJ1-6	CASTQREAAGPLHF	TGTGCCAGCACCCAAAGGGAGGCCGCCGGACCCCTCCACTTT
12	TRBV29-1	few	-	TRBJ2-2	CSGRVFTGELFF	TGCAGCGGCCGGGTCTTCACCGGGGAGCTGTTTTTT
14	TRBV4-1	-	TRBD2	TRBJ2-1	CASSQGPRGDEQFF	TGCGCCAGCAGCCAAGGCCCACGGGGGGATGAGCAGTTCTTC
16	TRBV10-3	-	TRBD1	TRBJ1-6	CAISVGDSYANSPLHF	TGTGCCATCAGTGTTGGGGACAGCTACGCTAATTCACCCCTCCACTTT
14	TRBV7-9	-	-	TRBJ1-1	CASSLQGPNTEAFF	TGTGCCAGCAGCTTACAGGGTCCGAACACTGAAGCTTTCTTT
14	TRBV6-5	-	-	TRBJ2-4	CASRTGGGKNIQYF	TGTGCCAGCAGAACAGGGGGGGGCAAAAACATTCAGTACTTC
14	TRBV2	-	-	TRBJ1-2	CASSVRLGGYGYTF	TGTGCCAGCAGTGTTCGGTTGGGGGGCTATGGCTACACCTTC
13	TRBV10-3	-	-	TRBJ2-7	CAIRVEGTTEQYF	TGTGCCATCAGGGTTGAAGGGACAACCGAGCAGTACTTC
16	TRBV9	-	-	TRBJ2-1	CASRGGEKRKHNEQFF	TGTGCCAGCAGGGGGGGTGAGAAGCGGAAACACAATGAGCAGTTCTTC